One sample yielded the 27 T cell receptor beta chains listed below, sequenced in a study of blood T cell repertoires in COVID-19. TCRdb keeps only in-frame clones here, not all; method: immunoSEQ multiplex PCR. Of nearly 300,000 clones detected, around 85% appear once; the ten largest clones hold about 1.6%. Sequencing was carried out using peripheral blood. These receptors were obtained from a human donor with COVID-19, enrolled during active disease. The donor label of this sample is uncertain.

V usage is TRBV7-9 and J usage is TRBJ2-7; TRBD2 matches at 7 bases. The CDR3 contains 16 residues. Trimming took 2 bases from V and 3 from J; bases not matched to a gene: 10. The germline CDR1 and CDR2 sequences are SEHNR and FQNEAQ (reference sequence). The CDR3 DNA follows: TGTGCCAGCAGCTTAACTCTTCCGGGGGAGGGCTACGAGCAGTACTTC. Residues: CASSLTLPGEGYEQYF.

This sequence joins TRBV30 and TRBJ1-2; TRBD1 is a possible D gene (5 bases). V was shortened by 2 bases and J by 8 bases, with 12 bases between the two germline ends. The CDR3 is made up of 12 amino acids. Germline V CDR1 and CDR2: GTSNPN, SVGIG (reference sequence). Here the CDR3 DNA reads TGTGCCTGGAGTTCTGGGGCCGGCGGCTACACCTTC. It yields the protein CAWSSGAGGYTF.

The gene calls are TRBV3-1 (or the pseudogene TRBV3-2) and TRBJ2-1; 9 bases match TRBD2. CDR3 length: 17 residues. V lost 0 bases to trimming and J lost 8 bases; unmatched junction nucleotides: 11. CDR1 LGHDT and CDR2 YNNKEL come from the germline V gene (reference sequence). The CDR3 DNA follows: TGTGCCAGCAGCCAAGACCTTAGCGGGAGCCTTAGGGATGAGCAGTTCTTC. The encoded protein is CASSQDLSGSLRDEQFF.

The CDR3 region is CASSQHIRTSGDNEQFF. The CDR3 DNA reads TGCGCCAGCAGCCAACATATTCGGACTAGCGGTGACAATGAGCAGTTCTTC. This rearrangement joins TRBV4-3 to TRBJ2-1; 10 bases align to TRBD2. The V gene end was trimmed by 2 bases and the J gene end by 5 bases; junction bases not matched to a gene: 9. Germline assignment: CDR1 LGHNA and CDR2 YSLEER. The CDR3 is made up of 17 amino acids.

The V gene is TRBV28, the J gene TRBJ1-5, with TRBD1 matching over 12 bases. CDR1 MDHEN and CDR2 SYDVKM come from the germline V gene. J lost 6 bases, V lost 2 bases, and 2 bases had no gene match. The CDR3 length is 15 residues. In DNA, the CDR3 is TGTGCCAGCAGTTTAGGGACAGGGGGCCGTCAGCCCCAGCATTTT. Amino acids: CASSLGTGGRQPQHF. Based on the CDR3 plus reference TRBV28 and TRBJ1-5, the full variable domain is DVKVTQSSRYLVKRTGEKVFLECVQDMDHENMFWYRQDPGLGLRLIYFSYDVKMKEKGDIPEGYSVSREKKERFSLILESASTNQTSMYLCASSLGTGGRQPQHFGDGTRLSIL.

The V gene is TRBV7-2, the J gene TRBJ2-7; 7 bases line up with TRBD2. Germline V gives CDR1 SGHTA, CDR2 FQGNSA. V shed 1 base and J 7 bases; nucleotides not matched to a gene: 4. The CDR3 has 13 amino acids. The CDR3 DNA follows: TGTGCCAGCAGCTTAGGGACTAGAAGGGAGCAGTACTTC. Translating it yields CASSLGTRREQYF.

The chain recombines TRBV19 with TRBJ2-2; the match to TRBD2 covers 8 bases. V was pared by 4 bases and J by 3 bases, with 1 base of the junction left unmatched. The germline gives CDR1 LNHDA, CDR2 SQIVND (reference sequence). The CDR3 has 14 amino acids. The CDR3 DNA follows: TGTGCCAGTAGTAGCGGGAGGCACACCGGGGAGCTGTTTTTT. Residues: CASSSGRHTGELFF. Combining the CDR3 with reference TRBV19 and TRBJ2-2 gives the whole variable domain DGGITQSPKYLFRKEGQNVTLSCEQNLNHDAMYWYRQDPGQGLRLIYYSQIVNDFQKGDIAEGYSVSREKKESFPLTVTSAQKNPTAFYLCASSSGRHTGELFFGEGSRLTVL.

The chain combines TRBV28 with TRBJ1-4; 11 bases agree with TRBD1. CDR1 is MDHEN and CDR2 is SYDVKM in the germline V gene. The V gene end was trimmed by 10 bases and the J gene end by 8 bases; junction bases not matched to a gene: 6. The CDR3 is 13 residues long. CDR3 region: CATTGQGEEKLFF. CDR3 DNA sequence: TGTGCCACCACGGGACAGGGGGAAGAAAAACTGTTTTTT.

This CDR3 is CSAVPRNEQFF. The CDR3 DNA reads TGCAGTGCTGTACCTCGGAATGAGCAGTTCTTC. The chain is built from TRBV20-1 and TRBJ2-1; D is unresolved. The V end lost 5 bases, the J end lost 7 bases, and 9 bases lay between the germline ends. The CDR3 spans 11 residues. Germline CDR1 DFQATT, CDR2 SNEGSKA (reference sequence).

The chain has TRBV19 and TRBJ2-2; possibly TRBD2 for D (6 bases). The CDR3 runs to 15 residues. With 7 bases removed from V and 1 base from J, the gap between germline ends came to 13 bases. CDR1 and CDR2 from the germline V gene are LNHDA and SQIVND (reference sequence). This CDR3 reads CASKQQEGNTGELFF. DNA of the CDR3: TGTGCCAGTAAACAGCAGGAGGGGAACACCGGGGAGCTGTTTTTT.

V and J are TRBV1 and TRBJ1-1; TRBD1, the table's D call, was not compared with the DNA. TRBV1 has pseudogene status. The CDR3 extends over 20 amino acids. This chain's CDR3 is CTSSQAPESDRWGGNTEAFF. As DNA, the CDR3 is TGCACCAGCAGCCAAGCCCCCGAATCGGATCGTTGGGGCGGGAACACTGAAGCTTTCTTT.

This chain connects TRBV4-2 to TRBJ1-2, with 7 nucleotides matching TRBD1. V was clipped by 0 bases and J by 5 bases; unmatched bases: 6. Germline V gives CDR1 LGHNA, CDR2 YNFKEQ. CDR3 size: 15 residues. Here the CDR3 reads CASSQDLGQVYGYTF. The CDR3 nucleotides read TGTGCCAGCAGCCAAGATCTTGGACAGGTATATGGCTACACCTTC.

The chain has TRBV18 and TRBJ1-1; D remains unclear. This CDR3 is built from 15 residues. Germline assignment: CDR1 KGHSH and CDR2 LQKENI. V lost 1 base and J 1 base, leaving 10 bases between the germline ends. CDR3 sequence reads: CASSPQPGSNTEAFF. Here the CDR3 DNA reads TGTGCCAGCTCACCACAGCCCGGGTCGAACACTGAAGCTTTCTTT.

The chain recombines TRBV6-5 with TRBJ1-4; TRBD1 agrees at 8 bases. This CDR3 has 15 residues. With V trimmed by 3 bases and J by 7 bases, 7 bases remained unmatched. Germline loops: CDR1 MNHEY, CDR2 SVGAGI. CDR3 coding DNA: TGTGCCAGCAGTTATGACAGGGGCCGGGGTGAAAAACTGTTTTTT. Its translation: CASSYDRGRGEKLFF.

V and J are TRBV28 and TRBJ1-4, with D hard to call. Trimming cost V 3 bases and J 5 bases, with 10 bases left between them. Germline V gives CDR1 MDHEN, CDR2 SYDVKM. This CDR3 region has 14 residues. The CDR3 is CASSFPPGNEKLFF. Written as DNA, the CDR3 is TGTGCCAGCAGTTTTCCCCCCGGGAATGAAAAACTGTTTTTT. Drawing the rest from reference TRBV28 and TRBJ1-4, the complete variable domain is DVKVTQSSRYLVKRTGEKVFLECVQDMDHENMFWYRQDPGLGLRLIYFSYDVKMKEKGDIPEGYSVSREKKERFSLILESASTNQTSMYLCASSFPPGNEKLFFGSGTQLSVL.

J is TRBJ1-1 and V is TRBV9; maybe TRBD1 (5 bases). Germline CDR1 reads SGDLS; CDR2 reads YYNGEE. Trimming cost V 4 bases and J 3 bases, with 16 bases left between them. This CDR3 comprises 15 residues. In DNA, the CDR3 is TGTGCCAGCAGCTCAGGGACGGGGGTTTACACTGAAGCTTTCTTT. Residues: CASSSGTGVYTEAFF.

In DNA, the CDR3 is TGTGCCAGCAGCCATCGAGGACAGGGCTCTAATGAAAAACTGTTTTTT. It translates to CASSHRGQGSNEKLFF. J is TRBJ1-4 and V is TRBV3-1 (or the pseudogene TRBV3-2), with 8 bases fitting TRBD1. CDR3 length: 16 amino acids. J gave up 3 bases and V 3 bases, and 6 bases lay outside the gene matches. CDR1 and CDR2 (germline): LGHDT, YNNKEL (reference sequence).

The chain links TRBV19 to TRBJ2-2; TRBD2 matches at 10 bases. CDR3 length equals 18 residues. CDR1 is LNHDA, CDR2 SQIVND, per germline (reference sequence). Germline trimming cut 4 bases from V and 1 base from J; bases unmatched to any gene: 9. CDR3 amino acids: CASSTPTTSGENTGELFF. The CDR3 coding sequence is TGTGCCAGTAGTACTCCAACAACTAGCGGGGAGAACACCGGGGAGCTGTTTTTT. The variable domain in full, with the rest retrieved from reference TRBV19 and TRBJ2-2, is DGGITQSPKYLFRKEGQNVTLSCEQNLNHDAMYWYRQDPGQGLRLIYYSQIVNDFQKGDIAEGYSVSREKKESFPLTVTSAQKNPTAFYLCASSTPTTSGENTGELFFGEGSRLTVL.

This clone was counted between two and nine times. The chain employs TRBV2 and TRBJ2-1; D is perhaps TRBD2 (6 bases). V dropped 4 bases and J dropped 4 bases, with 8 bases sitting between them. Germline-derived CDR1 and CDR2 are SNHLY and FYNNEI. This CDR3 is 13 amino acids long. DNA of the CDR3: TGTGCCAGCAGTGCGGGAGCATACAATGAGCAGTTCTTC. This codes for CASSAGAYNEQFF.

This rearrangement joins TRBV28 to TRBJ2-4, with TRBD2 matching 9 bases. Germline values: CDR1 MDHEN, CDR2 SYDVKM. This CDR3 region has 16 residues. J was trimmed by 4 bases and V by 1 base; bases with no gene match: 5. The CDR3 region is CASSLLAGGAKNIQYF. As DNA, the CDR3 is TGTGCCAGCAGTTTATTGGCGGGAGGGGCGAAAAACATTCAGTACTTC.

V usage is TRBV5-6 and J usage is TRBJ2-3; TRBD2 aligns across 12 bases. After removal of 2 bases from V and 4 bases from J, the junction contained 14 bases not matched to a gene. The CDR3 extends over 19 amino acids. Germline CDR1 SGHDT, CDR2 YYEEEE. CDR3 loop: CASSFPRLAGVDWADTQYF. The CDR3 coding sequence is TGTGCCAGCAGCTTCCCCCGACTAGCGGGAGTAGATTGGGCAGATACGCAGTATTTT.

CDR3 in amino acids: CASRVPGQGLGEQFF. The CDR3 DNA is TGTGCCAGCAGGGTACCGGGACAGGGTCTGGGTGAGCAGTTCTTC. The chain uses TRBV6-5 and TRBJ2-1; 9 nucleotides align to TRBD1. The germline V gene has CDR1 MNHEY and CDR2 SVGAGI. The V gene end was trimmed by 6 bases and the J gene end by 9 bases; junction bases not matched to a gene: 12. This CDR3 is 15 amino acids long.

V and J are TRBV10-1 and TRBJ2-7; D not resolved. CDR1 is WNHNN, CDR2 SYGVQD, per germline (reference sequence). The CDR3 loop spans 14 amino acids. V dropped 8 bases and J dropped 6 bases, with 20 bases sitting between them. The CDR3 DNA follows: TGCGCCAGCGCGGAACATACCAACCTCCCCGAGCAGTACTTC. This gives the protein CASAEHTNLPEQYF.

The chain links TRBV30 to TRBJ2-2, with 10 bases matching TRBD2. The CDR3 spans 17 residues. CDR1 GTSNPN and CDR2 SVGIG come from the germline V gene (reference sequence). Trimming cost V 7 bases and J 5 bases; bases outside gene matches: 16. The CDR3 DNA follows: TGTGCCTCGCCTCCTCACCCAGCGGGAGGGGGGACCGGGGAGCTGTTTTTT. Translating gives CASPPHPAGGGTGELFF.

The chain couples TRBV19 to TRBJ2-3; TRBD1 agrees at 8 bases. The length of the CDR3 is 15 residues. V lost 2 bases, J lost 2 bases, and 3 bases stayed unmatched. The germline V gene has CDR1 LNHDA and CDR2 SQIVND (reference sequence). The DNA of the CDR3 is TGTGCCAGTAGTATAAGGACAGGGACCACAGATACGCAGTATTTT. Its translation: CASSIRTGTTDTQYF.

The rearrangement uses TRBV15 and TRBJ2-3; a possible D gene is TRBD1 (5 bases). Germline CDR1 reads LNHNV; CDR2 reads YYDKDF (reference sequence). V lost 0 bases and J 0 bases, leaving 16 bases between the germline ends. CDR3 length equals 18 residues. In DNA, the CDR3 is TGTGCCACCAGCAGAGACCCTATAGGGGCCTCAAGCACAGATACGCAGTATTTT. Encoded protein: CATSRDPIGASSTDTQYF.

The CDR3 loop is CASRPGARETQYF. The CDR3 nucleotides read TGTGCCAGCAGACCGGGAGCTCGGGAGACCCAGTACTTC. The genes are TRBV6-5 and TRBJ2-5, with a possible D match to TRBD2 (6 bases). Germline values: CDR1 MNHEY, CDR2 SVGAGI. Trimming removed 6 bases at V and 5 bases at J, with 13 bases between. The CDR3 is 13 amino acids.